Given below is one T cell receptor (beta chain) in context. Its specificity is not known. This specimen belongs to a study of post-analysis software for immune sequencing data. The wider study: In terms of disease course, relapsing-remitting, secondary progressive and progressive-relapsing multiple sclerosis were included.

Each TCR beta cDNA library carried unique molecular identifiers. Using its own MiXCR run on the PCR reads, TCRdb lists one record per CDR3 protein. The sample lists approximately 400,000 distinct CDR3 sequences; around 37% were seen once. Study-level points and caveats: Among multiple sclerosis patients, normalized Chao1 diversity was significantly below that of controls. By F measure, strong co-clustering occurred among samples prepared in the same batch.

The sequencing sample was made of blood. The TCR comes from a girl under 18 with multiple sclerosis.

CDR3 sequence reads: CASSLGMYPSTGELFF. For the CDR3, the DNA is TGCGCCAGCAGCTTGGGGATGTACCCCTCCACCGGGGAGCTGTTTTTT. J is TRBJ2-2 and V is TRBV5-1, with D unclear. V was trimmed by 0 bases and J by 4 bases, leaving 13 bases between them. From germline, CDR1 is SGHRS and CDR2 YFSETQ. This CDR3 comprises 16 residues.